The 10 T cell receptor beta chains below come from one sample, sequenced in a study of memory CD4+ T cells and cytomegalovirus serostatus. Profiled with immunoSEQ multiplex PCR; TCRdb holds only in-frame clones, not every one. The profile shows under 40,000 clones, around 79% of them singletons. Single viable CD3+CD4+CD8-CD45RO+ cells were sorted as the memory CD4+ T cells. Material for sequencing was memory CD4+ T cells from blood. All receptors come from an adult in good health and CMV-seropositive.

This clone was seen a handful of times. The V gene is TRBV9, the J gene TRBJ2-3; no clear D gene. CDR3 length equals 13 residues. Trimming stripped 1 base from V and 5 bases from J, with 8 bases between. CDR1 is SGDLS and CDR2 is YYNGEE in the germline V gene. The CDR3 protein is CASSVNNQDTQYF. CDR3 in DNA: TGTGCCAGCAGCGTAAATAACCAAGATACGCAGTATTTT.

The chain uses TRBV5-4 and TRBJ2-1; D gene unclear. V lost 1 base and J lost 3, with 8 bases in between. The V gene's germline CDR1 is SGHNT and CDR2 YYREEE (reference sequence). The CDR3 extends over 14 amino acids. CDR3 bases: TGTGCCAGCAGCTTGCTCCGAGTCTACAATGAGCAGTTCTTC. This encodes CASSLLRVYNEQFF.

The chain joins TRBV19 to TRBJ2-2, with D possibly being TRBD1 or TRBD2 (6 bases each). The germline CDR1 and CDR2 sequences are LNHDA and SQIVND (reference sequence). Trimming removed 10 bases at V and 0 bases at J, with 15 bases between. This CDR3 is built from 15 residues. CDR3 in amino acids: CATYGGRANTGELFF. CDR3 nucleotide sequence: TGTGCCACATATGGGGGGCGGGCGAACACCGGGGAGCTGTTTTTT.

The chain is built from TRBV11-2 and TRBJ1-1; TRBD1 agrees at 8 bases. Germline loops: CDR1 SGHAT, CDR2 FQNNGV. The CDR3 consists of 14 residues. The junction had 6 bases not matched to a gene; V was cut back by 3 bases and J by 6 bases. As DNA, the CDR3 is TGTGCCAGCAGCTTGATAGGACAGGGCGCTGAAGCTTTCTTT. It specifies CASSLIGQGAEAFF.

This rearrangement joins TRBV28 to TRBJ1-1; possible D gene TRBD1, 6 bases. V was cut by 5 bases and J by 1 base, with 20 bases left in between. This CDR3 is built from 17 residues. Looked up from germline, CDR1 is MDHEN and CDR2 is SYDVKM. The DNA of the CDR3 is TGTGCCAGCAGTCCGATACGAGGGGAGGGGGGGAACACTGAAGCTTTCTTT. It translates to CASSPIRGEGGNTEAFF.

This chain joins TRBV29-1 and TRBJ2-4; no firm D call. Trimming left V 4 bases short and J 3 bases short, with 10 bases between. The CDR3 length is 13 residues. From germline, CDR1 is SQVTM and CDR2 ANQGSEA. CDR3 nucleotides: TGCAGCGTTGTATTACCAGGCAAAAACATTCAGTACTTC. This sequence encodes CSVVLPGKNIQYF. The entire variable domain, with the rest obtained from reference TRBV29-1 and TRBJ2-4, is as follows: SAVISQKPSRDICQRGTSLTIQCQVDSQVTMMFWYRQQPGQSLTLIATANQGSEATYESGFVIDKFPISRPNLTFSTLTVSNMSPEDSSIYLCSVVLPGKNIQYFGAGTRLSVL.

CDR3 region: CASSLGTADGAGELFF. In nucleotides, the CDR3 is TGCGCCAGCAGCCTAGGGACAGCCGATGGGGCCGGGGAGCTGTTTTTT. The rearrangement links TRBV5-1 to TRBJ2-2, with TRBD1 matching 7 bases. The length of the CDR3 is 16 residues. V dropped 4 bases and J dropped 6; count of bases not matched to a gene: 12. Germline V lookup: CDR1 SGHRS, CDR2 YFSETQ.

The rearrangement joins TRBV25-1 to TRBJ1-2; D call uncertain. This CDR3 spans 13 amino acids. V was cut by 2 bases and J by 4 bases, with 8 bases left in between. Germline values: CDR1 MGHDK, CDR2 SYGVNS. CDR3 loop: CASSEPGSYGYTF. Here the CDR3 DNA reads TGTGCCAGCAGTGAACCTGGAAGCTATGGCTACACCTTC.

This clone showed up just a few times. The V and J genes are TRBV6-1 and TRBJ1-5; perhaps TRBD1 as D (6 bases). Looked up from germline, CDR1 is MNHNS and CDR2 is SASEGT. The CDR3 has 14 amino acids. V lost 8 bases, J lost 6 bases, and 17 bases lay in between. CDR3 nucleotide sequence: TGTGCCAGCGCAGGCAGGGGCTATGGTCAGCCCCAGCATTTT. Translating gives CASAGRGYGQPQHF.

V usage is TRBV27 and J usage is TRBJ2-2; D is ambiguous. CDR1 and CDR2 (germline): MNHEY, SMNVEV (reference sequence). Trimming removed 3 bases at V and 0 bases at J, with 2 bases between. The CDR3 has 13 residues. In DNA, the CDR3 is TGTGCCAGCAGTTTGGCGAACACCGGGGAGCTGTTTTTT. Its translation is CASSLANTGELFF.